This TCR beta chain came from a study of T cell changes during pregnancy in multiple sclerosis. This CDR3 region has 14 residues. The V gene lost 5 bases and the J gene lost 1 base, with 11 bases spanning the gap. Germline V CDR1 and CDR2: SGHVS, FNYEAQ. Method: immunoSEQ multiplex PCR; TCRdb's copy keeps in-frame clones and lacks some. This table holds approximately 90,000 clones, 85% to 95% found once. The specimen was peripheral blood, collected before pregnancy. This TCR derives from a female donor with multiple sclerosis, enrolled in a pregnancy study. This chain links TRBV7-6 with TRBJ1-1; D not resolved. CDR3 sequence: CASSEGRGNTEAFF. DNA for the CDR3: TGTGCCAGCAGCGAAGGACGGGGGAACACTGAAGCTTTCTTT.